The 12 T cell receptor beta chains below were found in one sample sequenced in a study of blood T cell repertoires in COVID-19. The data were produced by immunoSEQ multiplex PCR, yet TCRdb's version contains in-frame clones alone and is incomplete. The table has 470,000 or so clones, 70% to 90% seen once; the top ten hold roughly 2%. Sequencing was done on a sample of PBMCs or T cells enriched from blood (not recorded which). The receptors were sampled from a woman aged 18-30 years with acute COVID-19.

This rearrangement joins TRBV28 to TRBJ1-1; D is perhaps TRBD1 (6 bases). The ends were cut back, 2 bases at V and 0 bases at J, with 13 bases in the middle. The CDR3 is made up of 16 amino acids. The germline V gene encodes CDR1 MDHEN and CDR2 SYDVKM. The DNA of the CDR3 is TGTGCCAGCAGTTTAGTCCCAGGGGACATGAACACTGAAGCTTTCTTT. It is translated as CASSLVPGDMNTEAFF. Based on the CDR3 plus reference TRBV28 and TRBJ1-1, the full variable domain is DVKVTQSSRYLVKRTGEKVFLECVQDMDHENMFWYRQDPGLGLRLIYFSYDVKMKEKGDIPEGYSVSREKKERFSLILESASTNQTSMYLCASSLVPGDMNTEAFFGQGTRLTVV.

The CDR3 sequence is CASKFGGVGTQYF. For the CDR3, the DNA is TGTGCCAGCAAGTTTGGAGGGGTTGGGACCCAGTACTTC. The rearrangement links TRBV27 to TRBJ2-5; TRBD2 might be the D (6 bases). The V end lost 7 bases, the J end lost 7 bases, and 16 bases lay between the germline ends. The germline V gene encodes CDR1 MNHEY and CDR2 SMNVEV (reference sequence). The CDR3 extends over 13 amino acids.

CDR3 in amino acids: CASRRTVLDTGELFF. CDR3 in DNA: TGTGCCAGCAGGAGGACAGTTTTGGACACCGGGGAGCTGTTTTTT. V usage is TRBV6-5 and J usage is TRBJ2-2; possible D gene TRBD1, 6 bases. This CDR3 contains 15 residues. CDR1 is MNHEY, CDR2 SVGAGI, per germline. Trimming removed 6 bases at V and 3 bases at J, with 14 bases between.

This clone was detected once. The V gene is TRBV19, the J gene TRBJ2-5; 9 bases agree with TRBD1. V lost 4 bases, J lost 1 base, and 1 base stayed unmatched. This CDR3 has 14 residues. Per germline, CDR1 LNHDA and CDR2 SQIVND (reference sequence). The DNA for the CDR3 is TGTGCCAGTAGTAGACAGGGGGTCCAAGAGACCCAGTACTTC. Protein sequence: CASSRQGVQETQYF.

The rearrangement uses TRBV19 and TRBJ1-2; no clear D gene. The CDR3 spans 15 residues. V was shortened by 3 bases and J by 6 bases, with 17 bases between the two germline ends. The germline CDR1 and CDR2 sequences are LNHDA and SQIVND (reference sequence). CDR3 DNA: TGTGCCAGTAGTATCAGTACCGGGTTTTACAATGGCTACACCTTC. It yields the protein CASSISTGFYNGYTF.

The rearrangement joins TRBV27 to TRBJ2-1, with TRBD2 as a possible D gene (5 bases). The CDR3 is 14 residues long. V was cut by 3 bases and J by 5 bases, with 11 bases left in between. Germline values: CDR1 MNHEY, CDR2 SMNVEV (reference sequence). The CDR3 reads CASSLEDPHNEQFF. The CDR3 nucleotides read TGTGCCAGCAGTTTGGAGGACCCCCACAATGAGCAGTTCTTC.

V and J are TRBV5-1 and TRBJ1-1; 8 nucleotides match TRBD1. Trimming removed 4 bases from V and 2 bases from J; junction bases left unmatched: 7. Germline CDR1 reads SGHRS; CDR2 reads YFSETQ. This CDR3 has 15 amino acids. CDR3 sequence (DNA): TGCGCCAGCAGCACCATACAGGGGGTAAACACTGAAGCTTTCTTT. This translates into CASSTIQGVNTEAFF.

The CDR3 reads CAWRLVDGADTQYF. CDR3 DNA: TGTGCCTGGAGACTAGTTGACGGCGCAGATACGCAGTATTTT. The chain recombines TRBV30 with TRBJ2-3; D is perhaps TRBD2 (5 bases). V lost 3 bases and J lost 4, with 14 bases in between. CDR3 size: 14 residues. Germline loops: CDR1 GTSNPN, CDR2 SVGIG (reference sequence).

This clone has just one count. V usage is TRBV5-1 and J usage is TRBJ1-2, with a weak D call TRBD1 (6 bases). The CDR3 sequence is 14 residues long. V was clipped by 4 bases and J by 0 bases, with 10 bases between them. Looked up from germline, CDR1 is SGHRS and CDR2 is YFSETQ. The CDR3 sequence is CASSPDSSNYGYTF. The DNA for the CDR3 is TGCGCCAGCAGCCCGGACAGTTCTAACTATGGCTACACCTTC.

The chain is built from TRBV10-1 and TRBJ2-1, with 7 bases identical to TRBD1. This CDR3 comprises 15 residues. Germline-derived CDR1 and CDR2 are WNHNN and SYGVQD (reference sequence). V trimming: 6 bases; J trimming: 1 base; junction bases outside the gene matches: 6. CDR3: CASSSTGASYNEQFF. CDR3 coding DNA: TGCGCCAGCAGCTCCACAGGGGCATCCTACAATGAGCAGTTCTTC.

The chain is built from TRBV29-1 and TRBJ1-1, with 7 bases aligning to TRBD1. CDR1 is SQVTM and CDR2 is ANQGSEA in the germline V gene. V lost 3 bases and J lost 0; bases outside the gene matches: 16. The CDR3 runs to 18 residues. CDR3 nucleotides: TGCAGCGTTGACCTGAGGGGACAGAGGCCTTCTATGAACACTGAAGCTTTCTTT. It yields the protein CSVDLRGQRPSMNTEAFF.

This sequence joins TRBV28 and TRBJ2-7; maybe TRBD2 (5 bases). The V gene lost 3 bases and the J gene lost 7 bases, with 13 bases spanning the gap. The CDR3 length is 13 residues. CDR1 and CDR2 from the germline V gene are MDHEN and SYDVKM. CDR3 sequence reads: CASSFAGMREQYF. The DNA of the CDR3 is TGTGCCAGCAGTTTCGCGGGTATGCGGGAGCAGTACTTC.